The 25 T cell receptor beta chains presented below share a single source sample, sequenced in a study of blood T cells in healthy people across ages. Primed by a sample-barcoded 5' primer and a J-beta primer mix, a second PCR proceeded for 7 to 11 cycles. One entry per CDR3 protein results from TCRdb running MiXCR on the 5' RACE reads. The sample shows more than 650,000 distinct CDR3 sequences, more than 25% of them seen only once. This sample also belongs to another study, concerning T cells of mothers and their children.

What was sequenced was blood. Every receptor here comes from a boy younger than 18 in good health.

This clonotype was detected many times. This sequence joins TRBV29-1 and TRBJ2-1, with 11 positions matching TRBD2. Per germline, CDR1 SQVTM and CDR2 ANQGSEA. The CDR3 is 13 residues long. The J segment lost 5 bases and the V segment lost 6 bases, leaving 3 bases of the junction unmatched. The CDR3 DNA reads TGCAGCGTGGCGACTAGCGGGGACAATGAGCAGTTCTTC. It specifies CSVATSGDNEQFF.

This chain links TRBV20-1 with TRBJ2-5, with 11 nucleotides matching TRBD2. From germline, CDR1 is DFQATT and CDR2 SNEGSKA (reference sequence). This CDR3 has 15 amino acids. The V gene end was trimmed by 8 bases and the J gene end by 7 bases; junction bases not matched to a gene: 15. The CDR3 reads CSTSGPSGGRGTQYF. The CDR3 nucleotides are TGCAGTACCTCCGGTCCTAGCGGGGGGAGGGGGACCCAGTACTTC.

The chain employs TRBV6-6 and TRBJ2-1; D ambiguous. The CDR3 has 15 residues. Germline V lookup: CDR1 MNHNY, CDR2 SVGAGI (reference sequence). Trimming stripped 5 bases from V and 7 bases from J, with 18 bases between. The CDR3 coding sequence is TGTGCCAGCAGTCAGGACGTCGGCTATCTGAATGAGCAGTTCTTC. Residues: CASSQDVGYLNEQFF.

This clonotype was picked up a small number of times. This rearrangement joins TRBV10-3 to TRBJ2-7; the D gene is possibly TRBD1 (6 bases). In germline, CDR1 is ENHRY, CDR2 SYGVKD. V lost 6 bases, J lost 0 bases, and 6 bases lay in between. The length of the CDR3 is 12 residues. The CDR3 loop is CAIRDSSYEQYF. The DNA for the CDR3 is TGTGCCATCAGGGACAGCTCCTACGAGCAGTACTTC.

V and J are TRBV19 and TRBJ2-5; 7 bases agree with TRBD1. J gave up 5 bases and V 5 bases, and 11 bases lay outside the gene matches. The CDR3 runs to 15 residues. Germline V CDR1 and CDR2: LNHDA, SQIVND (reference sequence). The CDR3 region has the DNA TGTGCCAGTAGTCCCTACTCGACAGGGAAGGAGACCCAGTACTTC. This encodes CASSPYSTGKETQYF.

This chain uses TRBV28 with TRBJ2-7; TRBD2 matches 9 bases. The J call is doubtful: the DNA matches TRBJ2-1 better. CDR1 is MDHEN, CDR2 SYDVKM, per germline. The CDR3 is 18 residues long. This CDR3 is CASSFLKIASGGYNEQFF. In DNA form, the CDR3 reads TGTGCCAGCAGTTTCCTCAAGATTGCCAGCGGGGGGTACAATGAGCAGTTCTTC.

In this sample, this clonotype turned up a few times. J is TRBJ1-4 and V is TRBV9, with TRBD1 identical over 10 bases. This CDR3 region has 16 residues. The germline V gene has CDR1 SGDLS and CDR2 YYNGEE. V shed 3 bases and J 6 bases; nucleotides not matched to a gene: 8. CDR3 sequence: CASSAFSGTGDEKLFF. In DNA, the CDR3 is TGTGCCAGCAGCGCGTTCTCCGGGACAGGGGATGAAAAACTGTTTTTT.

The table lists this clonotype with a few counts. This chain links TRBV11-1 with TRBJ2-7, with D tentatively TRBD2 (5 bases). The V gene's germline CDR1 is SGHAT and CDR2 FQDESV (reference sequence). Deletions cut 2 bases from V and 4 bases from J, with 9 bases between. CDR3 size: 13 residues. In nucleotides, the CDR3 is TGTGCCAGCAGCTTACGGCTAGCTTACGAGCAGTACTTC. Translating gives CASSLRLAYEQYF.

This rearrangement joins TRBV10-3 to TRBJ2-6; D is possibly TRBD2 (6 bases). V lost 7 bases, J lost 4 bases, and 20 bases lay in between. Germline V gene lookup returns CDR1 ENHRY and CDR2 SYGVKD. This CDR3 spans 17 amino acids. For the CDR3, the DNA is TGTGCCATCAACGGACCGGGGACTGGGATGGGGGCCAACGTCCTGACTTTC. Its translation: CAINGPGTGMGANVLTF.

This clonotype was seen a handful of times. CDR3 protein: CASSHPAGPAGVQETQYF. Here the CDR3 DNA reads TGCGCCAGCAGCCACCCTGCGGGCCCAGCGGGGGTCCAAGAGACCCAGTACTTC. V is TRBV4-1 and J is TRBJ2-5; the match to TRBD2 covers 8 bases. CDR3 size: 18 residues. The J segment lost 1 base and the V segment lost 3 bases, leaving 13 bases of the junction unmatched. Germline V gene data show CDR1 as MGHRA and CDR2 as YSYEKL.

This clonotype has only a few counts. The J gene is TRBJ2-5, the V gene TRBV28; a possible D gene is TRBD2 (6 bases). The length of the CDR3 is 14 residues. Trimming took off 9 bases at V and 5 bases at J, with 19 bases between the two ends. The V gene's germline CDR1 is MDHEN and CDR2 SYDVKM. CDR3 nucleotides: TGTGCCAGTTGGGCGGGGCACCGTGGGGAGACCCAGTACTTC. Amino acid sequence: CASWAGHRGETQYF.

This clonotype was seen more than once but under ten times. The gene calls are TRBV5-5 and TRBJ1-5; tentative D call: TRBD1 (5 bases). Looked up from germline, CDR1 is SGHKS and CDR2 is YYEKEE (reference sequence). The CDR3 sequence is 16 residues long. V dropped 3 bases and J dropped 1 base, with 14 bases sitting between them. This CDR3 is CASSSATGFSNQPQHF. DNA for the CDR3: TGTGCCAGCAGCTCCGCCACAGGATTCAGCAATCAGCCCCAGCATTTT.

The chain combines TRBV14 with TRBJ1-1; D possibly corresponds to TRBD1 (6 bases). The germline V and J ends were trimmed by 8 bases and 4 bases, with 14 bases remaining between them. The CDR3 has 13 amino acids. The germline gives CDR1 SGHDN, CDR2 FVKESK. The CDR3: CASPRGGGTEAFF. In DNA form, the CDR3 reads TGTGCCAGCCCGAGGGGAGGGGGCACTGAAGCTTTCTTT.

V and J are TRBV14 and TRBJ2-3; 7 positions agree with TRBD2. Per the germline V gene, CDR1 is SGHDN and CDR2 is FVKESK. V lost 0 bases, J lost 6 bases, and 9 bases stayed unmatched. CDR3 length equals 16 residues. The CDR3 coding sequence is TGTGCCAGCAGCCAAGATTCCTTCGCCGGGGGGGATACGCAGTATTTT. Its translation: CASSQDSFAGGDTQYF. The full variable domain, with the rest looked up from reference TRBV14 and TRBJ2-3, is EAGVTQFPSHSVIEKGQTVTLRCDPISGHDNLYWYRRVMGKEIKFLLHFVKESKQDESGMPNNRFLAERTGGTYSTLKVQPAELEDSGVYFCASSQDSFAGGDTQYFGPGTRLTVL.

This sequence joins TRBV5-6 and TRBJ1-2, with D maybe TRBD1 (5 bases). Germline CDR1 reads SGHDT; CDR2 reads YYEEEE. V lost 3 bases to trimming and J lost 7 bases, with 22 bases between them. The CDR3 totals 16 residues. CDR3 region: CASSSRLGRPQSGYTF. Here the CDR3 DNA reads TGTGCCAGCAGCTCAAGACTGGGGCGGCCCCAGAGTGGCTACACCTTC.

This clonotype was picked up a small number of times. The chain combines TRBV6-5 with TRBJ1-1, with D tentatively TRBD1 (5 bases). This CDR3 spans 14 amino acids. CDR1 MNHEY and CDR2 SVGAGI come from the germline V gene. The V and J ends lost 5 bases and 6 bases respectively, with 16 bases between them. The chain's CDR3 is CASSTRTRGAEAFF. DNA for the CDR3: TGTGCCAGCAGTACCCGGACAAGGGGCGCTGAAGCTTTCTTT.

This sequence joins TRBV11-3 and TRBJ2-3; 7 nucleotides match TRBD1. The J call is doubtful: the DNA matches TRBJ1-1 better. Germline V CDR1 and CDR2: SGHNT, YENEEA. The CDR3 contains 12 residues. The CDR3 loop reads CASSSQVDRAFF. The CDR3 DNA follows: TGTGCCAGCAGCTCCCAAGTGGACAGGGCTTTCTTT.

The chain employs TRBV24-1 and TRBJ1-4, with 7 bases fitting TRBD1. Germline V gene sequence: CDR1 KGHDR, CDR2 SFDVKD. V was clipped by 12 bases and J by 6 bases; unmatched bases: 12. The CDR3 runs to 14 residues. The CDR3 spells CAASQGPNDEKLFF. DNA of the CDR3: TGTGCCGCTTCACAGGGGCCTAATGATGAAAAACTGTTTTTT.

The chain is built from TRBV12-3 or TRBV12-4 and TRBJ1-1; possible D gene TRBD1, 6 bases. The CDR3 has 14 amino acids. Trimming took 6 bases from V and 3 from J, leaving 14 bases between them. CDR3 residues: CASREQGRDTEAFF. The CDR3 DNA follows: TGTGCCAGCAGGGAACAGGGTCGGGACACTGAAGCTTTCTTT.

The sample holds many counts of this clonotype. CDR3 nucleotide sequence: TGTGCCAGCAGTCTCGTGAAATACAATGAGCAGTTCTTC. Translating gives CASSLVKYNEQFF. V usage is TRBV7-2 and J usage is TRBJ2-1; D ambiguous. CDR3 length: 13 residues. Trimming shortened V by 6 bases and J by 4 bases, and 10 bases separated the two germline ends. Germline assignment: CDR1 SGHTA and CDR2 FQGNSA. The full variable domain, rest sourced from reference TRBV7-2 and TRBJ2-1, is GAGVSQSPSNKVTEKGKDVELRCDPISGHTALYWYRQSLGQGLEFLIYFQGNSAPDKSGLPSDRFSAERTGGSVSTLTIQRTQQEDSAVYLCASSLVKYNEQFFGPGTRLTVL.

This clonotype was observed a handful of times. The genes are TRBV20-1 and TRBJ2-5, with D possibly being TRBD1 (5 bases). This CDR3 has 11 amino acids. Germline CDR1 and CDR2: DFQATT and SNEGSKA (reference sequence). Trimming removed 8 bases from V and 5 bases from J, with 12 bases in between. CDR3 in DNA: TGCAGTACTTCAGGGCAGGAGACCCAGTACTTC. It translates to CSTSGQETQYF.

This clonotype was counted only a few times. The chain carries TRBV7-9 and TRBJ2-2, with D uncertain. The CDR3 spans 13 residues. Trimming removed 3 bases at V and 6 bases at J, with 8 bases between. Germline assignment: CDR1 SEHNR and CDR2 FQNEAQ (reference sequence). CDR3 nucleotide sequence: TGTGCCAGCAGCTTCTCCAGGCCCGGGGAGCTGTTTTTT. Translation gives CASSFSRPGELFF.

The rearrangement joins TRBV18 to TRBJ2-7; TRBD1 agrees at 7 bases. Unmatched junction bases numbered 5, after V lost 1 base and J lost 5 bases. Germline loops: CDR1 KGHSH, CDR2 LQKENI. This CDR3 comprises 14 residues. In nucleotides, the CDR3 is TGTGCCAGCTCACCACAGAACAGGGGCCACGAGCAGTACTTC. Its protein product is CASSPQNRGHEQYF.

The chain carries TRBV29-1 and TRBJ2-2, with D perhaps matching TRBD1 or TRBD2 (6 bases each). With 5 bases removed from V and 9 bases from J, the gap between germline ends came to 25 bases. The CDR3 sequence is 16 residues long. Germline values: CDR1 SQVTM, CDR2 ANQGSEA. CDR3 coding DNA: TGCAGCGTTACCTCTAATGGGGGGCGTTTTACCAGGGAGCTGTTTTTT. Translated, it gives CSVTSNGGRFTRELFF.

The CDR3 region has the DNA TGTGCCAGCAGCTCTAGCGGGGGGGGAACAGATACGCAGTATTTT. This translates into CASSSSGGGTDTQYF. The rearrangement uses TRBV7-8 and TRBJ2-3, with TRBD2 identical over 12 bases. V trimming: 4 bases; J trimming: 3 bases; junction bases outside the gene matches: 2. Looked up from germline, CDR1 is SGHVS and CDR2 is FQNEAQ. The length of the CDR3 is 15 residues.